These 13 T cell receptor beta chains were sequenced from one sample in a study of blood T cell repertoires in COVID-19. This table comes from immunoSEQ multiplex PCR, and its TCRdb copy is limited to in-frame clones, with some not included. The sample lists around 140,000 clones, roughly 89% occurring once. Sequences were obtained from peripheral blood. The origin of the receptors is a man aged 55-75 years with COVID-19, enrolled during active disease.

The chain employs TRBV6-5 and TRBJ1-5; perhaps TRBD1 as D (5 bases). The germline gives CDR1 MNHEY, CDR2 SVGAGI. The CDR3 loop spans 14 amino acids. V gave up 2 bases and J gave up 4 bases, with 9 bases separating them. CDR3 protein: CASSYTGKNQPQHF. The CDR3 bases are TGTGCCAGCAGTTACACAGGAAAGAATCAGCCCCAGCATTTT.

This clone was observed a single time. The sample carries other DNA sequences with the same CDR3. This rearrangement joins TRBV7-9 to TRBJ1-2; 7 bases fit TRBD1. Germline V gene lookup returns CDR1 SEHNR and CDR2 FQNEAQ (reference sequence). The CDR3 consists of 13 residues. Germline trimming cut 5 bases from V and 4 bases from J; bases unmatched to any gene: 4. The CDR3, as DNA: TGTGCCAGCAGCCCAGGGACAGCCTATGGCTACACCTTC. Translation: CASSPGTAYGYTF.

The genes are TRBV6-5 and TRBJ2-7; D may be TRBD2 (6 bases). This CDR3 spans 15 amino acids. V was clipped by 6 bases and J by 3 bases, with 18 bases between them. The germline CDR1 and CDR2 sequences are MNHEY and SVGAGI. This chain's CDR3 is CASSHVGGGDYEQYF. The CDR3 coding sequence is TGTGCCAGCAGCCATGTAGGCGGCGGGGACTACGAGCAGTACTTC.

The chain combines TRBV18 with TRBJ1-5; 12 nucleotides line up with TRBD1. Trimming removed 3 bases from V and 2 bases from J; junction bases left unmatched: 8. This CDR3 spans 18 amino acids. Germline assignment: CDR1 KGHSH and CDR2 LQKENI. The CDR3 nucleotides read TGTGCCAGCTCACCCGGGACAGGGGGCGGACAAGGCAATCAGCCCCAGCATTTT. Translating it yields CASSPGTGGGQGNQPQHF.

The chain recombines TRBV7-9 with TRBJ1-2, with TRBD1 as a possible D gene (5 bases). Looked up from germline, CDR1 is SEHNR and CDR2 is FQNEAQ (reference sequence). Trimming took 5 bases from V and 4 from J, leaving 20 bases between them. The CDR3 contains 16 residues. Here the CDR3 reads CASSPTIRIRGYGYTF. In DNA, the CDR3 is TGTGCCAGCAGCCCCACCATCAGAATAAGGGGCTATGGCTACACCTTC.

The V gene is TRBV19, the J gene TRBJ1-6; the D gene is possibly TRBD1 (5 bases). The CDR3 is 16 amino acids. CDR1 LNHDA and CDR2 SQIVND come from the germline V gene (reference sequence). V was cut by 1 base and J by 8 bases, with 15 bases left in between. The CDR3 bases are TGTGCCAGTAGTATAGTCGCGCAGGGTGGAGATTCACCCCTCCACTTT. Its translation is CASSIVAQGGDSPLHF.

The V gene is TRBV5-1, the J gene TRBJ1-3, with a weak D call TRBD1 (6 bases). The germline V and J ends were trimmed by 2 bases and 0 bases, with 12 bases remaining between them. CDR1 and CDR2 (germline): SGHRS, YFSETQ. This CDR3 contains 16 residues. The CDR3: CASSFNRATSGNTIYF. In DNA form, the CDR3 reads TGCGCCAGCAGCTTCAACAGGGCCACCTCTGGAAACACCATATATTTT. Using reference TRBV5-1 and TRBJ1-3 for the parts outside the CDR3, the full variable domain is KAGVTQTPRYLIKTRGQQVTLSCSPISGHRSVSWYQQTPGQGLQFLFEYFSETQRNKGNFPGRFSGRQFSNSRSEMNVSTLELGDSALYLCASSFNRATSGNTIYFGEGSWLTVV.

The chain links TRBV6-5 to TRBJ1-1; D is perhaps TRBD1 (6 bases). The V gene's germline CDR1 is MNHEY and CDR2 SVGAGI. This CDR3 has 14 amino acids. V lost 2 bases to trimming and J lost 1 base, with 8 bases between them. The CDR3 DNA follows: TGTGCCAGCAGTTACAGGACAGCGAACACTGAAGCTTTCTTT. It codes for CASSYRTANTEAFF.

The chain is built from TRBV6-2 or TRBV6-3 and TRBJ1-1; TRBD1 agrees at 8 bases. Per germline, CDR1 MNHEY and CDR2 SVGEGT. The CDR3 is 13 amino acids. With 2 bases clipped from V and 11 bases from J, the junction kept 7 bases outside the gene matches. This CDR3 is CASSYERTGSAFF. The CDR3 DNA follows: TGTGCCAGCAGTTACGAACGGACAGGGTCGGCTTTCTTT.

This clone was recorded a few times. The V and J genes are TRBV11-2 and TRBJ2-7; D gene uncertain. CDR1 is SGHAT and CDR2 is FQNNGV in the germline V gene. Trimming removed 5 bases from V and 2 bases from J, with 4 bases in between. There are 11 residues in the CDR3. The CDR3 sequence is CASSVTYEQYF. CDR3 coding DNA: TGTGCCAGCAGCGTAACCTACGAGCAGTACTTC.

This clone was seen a few times. The chain joins TRBV9 to TRBJ2-3; D is perhaps TRBD2 (5 bases). The germline gives CDR1 SGDLS, CDR2 YYNGEE. This CDR3 comprises 15 residues. V was shortened by 3 bases and J by 0 bases, with 11 bases between the two germline ends. CDR3 sequence reads: CASSGFSASTDTQYF. In nucleotides, the CDR3 is TGTGCCAGCAGCGGCTTTAGCGCTAGCACAGATACGCAGTATTTT.

The table lists this clone with a count of one. The chain is built from TRBV19 and TRBJ1-5; a possible D gene is TRBD1 (5 bases). Per germline, CDR1 LNHDA and CDR2 SQIVND (reference sequence). V shed 7 bases and J shed 5 bases, with 12 bases lying between them. There are 13 residues in the CDR3. DNA for the CDR3: TGTGCCAGTATCTTTACGGGGGATCAGCCCCAGCATTTT. This codes for CASIFTGDQPQHF.

The table lists this clone with a count of one. The CDR3 sequence: CATSRGANYGYTF. The CDR3, as DNA: TGTGCTACCTCCCGGGGGGCTAACTATGGCTACACCTTC. The chain combines TRBV19 with TRBJ1-2; weak D call: TRBD1 (5 bases). The CDR3 consists of 13 residues. The V gene's germline CDR1 is LNHDA and CDR2 SQIVND (reference sequence).